Below are 20 T cell receptor beta chains sequenced from a single sample in a study of T-cell memory formation after mild COVID-19. Using its own MiXCR run on the 5' RACE reads, TCRdb lists one record per CDR3 protein. Seen here are about 140,000 distinct CDR3 sequences, more than 14% observed once, and the top ten hold approximately 14%. Input material: PBMCs or a T cell subset sorted from them (not recorded which). Source of these receptors: an adult woman who had mild COVID-19 (a few samples of this study predate the infection). Cell type and time point are not known.

The chain recombines TRBV7-6 with TRBJ2-7; D is ambiguous. The CDR3 is 12 amino acids. Germline V CDR1 and CDR2: SGHVS, FNYEAQ. Between the trimmed V and J ends, which lost 1 base and 5 bases, there was a span of 6 bases. CDR3 loop: CASSLDTNEQYF. DNA of the CDR3: TGTGCCAGCAGCTTAGATACCAACGAGCAGTACTTC.

This clonotype has only a few counts. The rearrangement joins TRBV11-3 to TRBJ2-1; 12 bases map to TRBD2. Germline loops: CDR1 SGHNT, CDR2 YENEEA. V was pared by 5 bases and J by 0 bases, with 11 bases of the junction left unmatched. This CDR3 is 19 amino acids long. The DNA of the CDR3 is TGTGCCAGCAGCACCCGGACTAGCGGGGCACACAGCTCCTACAATGAGCAGTTCTTC. Translation: CASSTRTSGAHSSYNEQFF.

The chain has TRBV20-1 and TRBJ1-2; no reliable D call. The V end lost 0 bases, the J end lost 3 bases, and 11 bases lay between the germline ends. The CDR3 is made up of 14 amino acids. Germline CDR1 and CDR2: DFQATT and SNEGSKA (reference sequence). CDR3 sequence reads: CSARDRSRDYGYTF. CDR3 sequence (DNA): TGCAGTGCTAGAGACAGGTCCCGGGACTATGGCTACACCTTC.

The rearrangement links TRBV12-3 or TRBV12-4 to TRBJ2-1, with 9 bases aligning to TRBD2. V dropped 4 bases and J dropped 0; count of bases not matched to a gene: 13. The CDR3 loop spans 19 amino acids. DNA of the CDR3: TGTGCCAGCAGTTCCCGGCAGCGGGAGGCCAGTAGCTCCTACAATGAGCAGTTCTTC. Translation gives CASSSRQREASSSYNEQFF.

This clonotype was observed a few times. This chain links TRBV7-6 with TRBJ1-6; D is ambiguous. The CDR3 has 15 amino acids. Germline V CDR1 and CDR2: SGHVS, FNYEAQ. V lost 5 bases to trimming and J lost 7 bases, with 15 bases between them. The CDR3 protein is CASSPGRSSNSPLHF. In nucleotides, the CDR3 is TGTGCCAGCAGCCCCGGGAGATCGAGCAATTCACCCCTCCACTTT.

The gene calls are TRBV27 and TRBJ2-7; 8 bases agree with TRBD1. The germline V gene has CDR1 MNHEY and CDR2 SMNVEV (reference sequence). The CDR3 sequence is 16 residues long. The trim removed 5 bases at V and 1 base at J, leaving 10 bases unmatched. CDR3 nucleotides: TGTGCCAGCAGTGCGCGGACAGGGAGTGCGTCCTACGAGCAGTACTTC. Its protein is CASSARTGSASYEQYF.

This clonotype turned up a few times. The V call is TRBV29-1, the J call TRBJ1-1, with TRBD1 matching 10 bases. Trimming at V came to 5 bases and at J to 1 base, leaving 4 bases not matched to a gene. The CDR3 extends over 14 amino acids. Germline CDR1 is SQVTM and CDR2 is ANQGSEA. The CDR3 DNA reads as TGCAGCGTTAGACAGGGGGCGGAGAACACTGAAGCTTTCTTT. This encodes CSVRQGAENTEAFF.

This clonotype has a handful of counts. The chain combines TRBV6-6 with TRBJ2-7; 7 nucleotides line up with TRBD2. Germline CDR1 is MNHNY and CDR2 is SVGAGI (reference sequence). After removal of 7 bases from V and 9 bases from J, the junction contained 21 bases not matched to a gene. CDR3 size: 16 residues. CDR3 DNA sequence: TGTGCCAGCACCTCCCATCCCGTGGCGGGAGTGTTTGGGCAGTACTTC. This gives the protein CASTSHPVAGVFGQYF.

The genes are TRBV7-6 and TRBJ2-5; the D is unclear. CDR1 is SGHVS and CDR2 is FNYEAQ in the germline V gene. V was pared by 0 bases and J by 5 bases, with 16 bases between. CDR3 length: 16 amino acids. The DNA of the CDR3 is TGTGCCAGCAGCTTAGCCCCGGACCTCATAGGGGAGACCCAGTACTTC. It specifies CASSLAPDLIGETQYF.

J is TRBJ2-5 and V is TRBV3-1; the D is unclear. In germline, CDR1 is LGHDT, CDR2 YNNKEL (reference sequence). The CDR3 contains 17 residues. V was shortened by 1 base and J by 5 bases, with 20 bases between the two germline ends. CDR3 protein: CASSQVSPDGSLETQYF. Here the CDR3 DNA reads TGTGCCAGCAGCCAAGTTTCTCCGGACGGGTCCCTGGAGACCCAGTACTTC.

V usage is TRBV4-2 and J usage is TRBJ2-6; TRBD1 or TRBD2 may be the D gene (6 bases each). Trimming removed 2 bases from V and 6 bases from J, with 11 bases in between. The CDR3 covers 15 residues. Germline values: CDR1 LGHNA, CDR2 YNFKEQ. The CDR3 DNA reads as TGTGCCAGCAGCCAAACGGGGGCGGAGGCCAACGTCCTGACTTTC. This translates into CASSQTGAEANVLTF.

With regard to this clonotype: One end of the junction fails to match germline, which may point to a read error. This chain joins TRBV24-1 and TRBJ1-5; D not certain. The CDR3 extends over 14 amino acids. CDR1 and CDR2 (germline): KGHDR, SFDVKD. CDR3 sequence (DNA): TGTGCCACCAGTGTGGGGTATAGCAATCAGCCCAAGCATTTT. Its protein product is CATSVGYSNQPKHF.

This clonotype was detected a few times. The J gene is TRBJ2-2, the V gene TRBV7-2; D may be TRBD2 (7 bases). The germline V gene encodes CDR1 SGHTA and CDR2 FQGNSA. V was trimmed by 0 bases and J by 1 base, leaving 12 bases between them. There are 17 residues in the CDR3. The CDR3, as DNA: TGTGCCAGCAGCTTAGCCGGGGGGCGGATGAACACCGGGGAGCTGTTTTTT. The encoded protein is CASSLAGGRMNTGELFF.

The table lists this clonotype with a few counts. V is TRBV12-3 or TRBV12-4 and J is TRBJ2-1; D remains ambiguous. The ends were cut back, 5 bases at V and 10 bases at J, with 9 bases in the middle. The CDR3 sequence is 11 residues long. Written as DNA, the CDR3 is TGTGCCAGCAGTCTTCAGGCGGAGCAGTTCTTC. Translation: CASSLQAEQFF.

The rearrangement links TRBV5-6 to TRBJ1-2, with unresolved D. Trimming shortened V by 2 bases and J by 11 bases, and 13 bases separated the two germline ends. The germline V gene has CDR1 SGHDT and CDR2 YYEEEE. This CDR3 has 12 residues. CDR3 residues: CASSLGGRQYTF. The CDR3 DNA is TGTGCCAGCAGCTTAGGTGGCAGACAATACACCTTC.

This chain connects TRBV12-3 or TRBV12-4 to TRBJ2-7; possibly TRBD1 for D (6 bases). This CDR3 is 13 amino acids long. V was pared by 5 bases and J by 6 bases, with 14 bases between. DNA of the CDR3: TGTGCCAGCAGTCTCACAGGGACCGTCGAGCAGTACTTC. Amino acid sequence: CASSLTGTVEQYF.

This clonotype appeared a few times. V gene TRBV9 combines with J gene TRBJ2-3; 8 bases align to TRBD2. The V gene's germline CDR1 is SGDLS and CDR2 YYNGEE. The CDR3 extends over 15 amino acids. V lost 3 bases and J lost 0; bases outside the gene matches: 3. CDR3 coding DNA: TGTGCCAGCAGCGACGGGGGGGTCAGCACAGATACGCAGTATTTT. Translating gives CASSDGGVSTDTQYF.

The DNA of the CDR3 is TGTGCCACCAGTGCCCGTTTCGCAAGCGAGCAGTACTTC. This sequence encodes CATSARFASEQYF. The rearrangement links TRBV24-1 to TRBJ2-7; D remains ambiguous. The germline CDR1 and CDR2 sequences are KGHDR and SFDVKD. The length of the CDR3 is 13 residues. Trimming took off 5 bases at V and 6 bases at J, with 13 bases between the two ends.

This clonotype was counted between two and nine times. CDR3 nucleotides: TGTGCCAGCAGCGCTACGTTGGTTGACAATGAGCAGTTCTTC. This translates into CASSATLVDNEQFF. The chain is built from TRBV9 and TRBJ2-1, with D unresolved. Between the trimmed V and J ends, which lost 3 bases and 5 bases, there was a span of 12 bases. This CDR3 comprises 14 residues. Germline V gene lookup returns CDR1 SGDLS and CDR2 YYNGEE.

The chain uses TRBV6-2 or TRBV6-3 and TRBJ2-7, with TRBD1 matching over 8 bases. V was pared by 7 bases and J by 0 bases, with 5 bases of the junction left unmatched. The CDR3 runs 14 residues. Germline assignment: CDR1 MNHEY and CDR2 SVGEGT. CDR3 in amino acids: CASTKTGGSYEQYF. In DNA form, the CDR3 reads TGTGCCAGCACCAAAACAGGGGGCTCCTACGAGCAGTACTTC.